Listed below are T cell receptor beta chains from one sample, sequenced in a study of metastatic and nonmetastatic thyroid tumors. TCRdb re-processed the PCR reads through MiXCR. Counted here are fewer than 100,000 clones, 14% to 15% occurring once; the ten biggest clones make up 3% to 4.5%. The sequencing sample was made of blood. All receptors derive from a female donor with papillary thyroid cancer or a benign thyroid nodule (not recorded which). Some clones in this sample may be carry-over from other donors' samples. Each CDR3 is given with its conserved first and last residue. The order of the fields is CDR3 DNA, CDR3 protein, J gene, V gene, D gene, clone size. A D gene is named only where the DNA matches it firmly. Clone size appears in some rows only: once, few, many, or a class for an expanded clone.

CDR3 DNA: TGTGCCACCAGCAGAGACAACAGGGGGCCTTGGGCTGAAAAACTGTTTTTT
CDR3 protein: CATSRDNRGPWAEKLFF
J gene: TRBJ1-4
V gene: TRBV15
D gene: TRBD1
clone size: many

CDR3 DNA: TGTGCCAGTAGTTCATCGACGGGACAGGTCATGTGGGGTGGCTACGCCTTC
CDR3 protein: CASSSSTGQVMWGGYAF
J gene: TRBJ1-2
V gene: TRBV6-5
D gene: TRBD1
clone size: many

CDR3 DNA: TGTGCCAGCAGTTTACGGTCAGCCGGACCCGCGAATGAAAAACTGTTTTTT
CDR3 protein: CASSLRSAGPANEKLFF
J gene: TRBJ1-4
V gene: TRBV27
D gene: .
clone size: .

CDR3 DNA: TGTGCCAGCAGTTTGTTTACCTCGACCGGGGAGCTGTTTTTT
CDR3 protein: CASSLFTSTGELFF
J gene: TRBJ2-2
V gene: TRBV27
D gene: .
clone size: many

CDR3 DNA: TGCGCCAGCTCCTGGAGCGCGGGGTTTACAGATACGCAGTATTTT
CDR3 protein: CASSWSAGFTDTQYF
J gene: TRBJ2-3
V gene: TRBV5-1
D gene: .
clone size: many

CDR3 DNA: TGTGCCAGCAGTGACTCGGAGGGCGGTGCCTACACCTTC
CDR3 protein: CASSDSEGGAYTF
J gene: TRBJ1-2
V gene: TRBV9
D gene: .
clone size: .

CDR3 DNA: TGTGCCAGCAGCTTAAAGCAGGGTGGTGAAGCTTTCTTT
CDR3 protein: CASSLKQGGEAFF
J gene: TRBJ1-1
V gene: TRBV7-3
D gene: .
clone size: many

CDR3 DNA: TGTGCCAGCAGTTACTCGCCAGGGCGCGAAAAACTGTTTTTT
CDR3 protein: CASSYSPGREKLFF
J gene: TRBJ1-4
V gene: TRBV6-6
D gene: .
clone size: many

CDR3 DNA: TGTGCCAGCAGTTTAAAAAATCAGCCCCAGCATTTT
CDR3 protein: CASSLKNQPQHF
J gene: TRBJ1-5
V gene: TRBV12-3/TRBV12-4
D gene: .
clone size: many

CDR3 DNA: TGTGCCAGCTCACCACTTAAGCGGGGGGCAACCTACGAGCAGTACTTC
CDR3 protein: CASSPLKRGATYEQYF
J gene: TRBJ2-7
V gene: TRBV18
D gene: TRBD2
clone size: many

CDR3 DNA: TGTGCCAGCAGCTCCACCCCGGGACAGGAAGCTTTCTTT
CDR3 protein: CASSSTPGQEAFF
J gene: TRBJ1-1
V gene: TRBV5-4
D gene: TRBD1
clone size: .

CDR3 DNA: TGTGCCTGGAGTACGGTCAGGAACGAGCAGTACTTC
CDR3 protein: CAWSTVRNEQYF
J gene: TRBJ2-7
V gene: TRBV30
D gene: .
clone size: .

CDR3 DNA: TGTGCCAGCAGTTACGACGACAGCGCCTATGGCTACACCTTC
CDR3 protein: CASSYDDSAYGYTF
J gene: TRBJ1-2
V gene: TRBV6-5
D gene: .
clone size: many

CDR3 DNA: TGTGCCAGCAGTTACTCGCTCGGGCAGGATCAGTACTTC
CDR3 protein: CASSYSLGQDQYF
J gene: TRBJ2-7
V gene: TRBV6-6
D gene: .
clone size: few

CDR3 DNA: TGTGCCAGCAGCTTAGAAGGCATGGCTCAGCCCCAGCATTTT
CDR3 protein: CASSLEGMAQPQHF
J gene: TRBJ1-5
V gene: TRBV7-6
D gene: .
clone size: many

CDR3 DNA: TGTGCCAGCAGCCAAGCAAGGCTTGGCCAAGGGGAGACCCAGTACTTC
CDR3 protein: CASSQARLGQGETQYF
J gene: TRBJ2-5
V gene: TRBV14
D gene: .
clone size: once

CDR3 DNA: TGTGCCAGCCGGACTTGGGGCCCCATTTCCTACGAGCAGTACTTC
CDR3 protein: CASRTWGPISYEQYF
J gene: TRBJ2-7
V gene: TRBV28
D gene: .
clone size: many

CDR3 DNA: TGTTCCAGCAGCAGACAGGGGGGCACCTGGGAGCTGTTTTTT
CDR3 protein: CSSSRQGGTWELFF
J gene: TRBJ2-2
V gene: TRBV28
D gene: TRBD1
clone size: few

CDR3 DNA: TGCAGTGCTACGAATGGTGCGGCGTTACCTGGGGCCAACGTCCTGACTTTC
CDR3 protein: CSATNGAALPGANVLTF
J gene: TRBJ2-6
V gene: TRBV20-1
D gene: .
clone size: many

CDR3 DNA: TGCGCCAGCAGCCAGGGGGCGAAAAGTGAAAAACTGTTTTTT
CDR3 protein: CASSQGAKSEKLFF
J gene: TRBJ1-4
V gene: TRBV5-1
D gene: TRBD1
clone size: many

CDR3 DNA: TGCAGTGCTAGAGACACCCTAGCAGTCAATGAGCAGTTCTTC
CDR3 protein: CSARDTLAVNEQFF
J gene: TRBJ2-1
V gene: TRBV20-1
D gene: .
clone size: many

CDR3 DNA: TGTGCCAGCACTATAGTAGGAGGGTACACTGAAGCTTTCTTT
CDR3 protein: CASTIVGGYTEAFF
J gene: TRBJ1-1
V gene: TRBV6-2/TRBV6-3
D gene: .
clone size: .

CDR3 DNA: TGCGCCAGCAGCTTGACAGCGGGGGCCCTTTACAATGAGCAGTTCTTC
CDR3 protein: CASSLTAGALYNEQFF
J gene: TRBJ2-1
V gene: TRBV5-1
D gene: TRBD2
clone size: .

CDR3 DNA: TGTGCCAGCAGCGTAGAAGGGGGGCCATATGGCTACACCTTC
CDR3 protein: CASSVEGGPYGYTF
J gene: TRBJ1-2
V gene: TRBV9
D gene: .
clone size: many

CDR3 DNA: TGTGCCAGCAGCGTTGGTCCCCCCACAGAGGTACAGTACTTC
CDR3 protein: CASSVGPPTEVQYF
J gene: TRBJ2-5
V gene: TRBV7-2
D gene: .
clone size: .

CDR3 DNA: TGTGCCTTAAAGGGGGCTGGGGCCAACGTCCTGACTTTC
CDR3 protein: CALKGAGANVLTF
J gene: TRBJ2-6
V gene: TRBV6-1
D gene: .
clone size: many

CDR3 DNA: TGTGCCAGCAGTTACTCCTCTTCCTACGAGCAGTACTTC
CDR3 protein: CASSYSSSYEQYF
J gene: TRBJ2-7
V gene: TRBV6-5
D gene: .
clone size: few

CDR3 DNA: TGTGCCAGCAGTTACTCGCCAGCCGCGGGGTCTTTCTTT
CDR3 protein: CASSYSPAAGSFF
J gene: TRBJ1-1
V gene: TRBV6-6
D gene: .
clone size: few

CDR3 DNA: TGCGCCAGTACTAATACAGGAAACACTGAAGCTTTCTTT
CDR3 protein: CASTNTGNTEAFF
J gene: TRBJ1-1
V gene: TRBV10-1
D gene: .
clone size: many

CDR3 DNA: TGCGCCAGCAGCATGGCCCTGAACACTGAAGCTTTCTTT
CDR3 protein: CASSMALNTEAFF
J gene: TRBJ1-1
V gene: TRBV4-1
D gene: .
clone size: many

CDR3 DNA: TGTGCCTGGAGTGTAAGGACAGGGGTCAATCAGCCCCAGCATTTT
CDR3 protein: CAWSVRTGVNQPQHF
J gene: TRBJ1-5
V gene: TRBV30
D gene: TRBD1
clone size: many

CDR3 DNA: TGCGCCAGCGCGTCCCAGCTCGACGAGCAGTACTTC
CDR3 protein: CASASQLDEQYF
J gene: TRBJ2-7
V gene: TRBV5-1
D gene: .
clone size: many

CDR3 DNA: TGCGCCAGCAGCTTGGGATTCATGGGGGGCAGCGGCTACACCTTC
CDR3 protein: CASSLGFMGGSGYTF
J gene: TRBJ1-2
V gene: TRBV5-1
D gene: .
clone size: many

CDR3 DNA: TGTGCCAGCAGCGCGATTAGAACAGGCCTGTCTGAGGCTTTCTTT
CDR3 protein: CASSAIRTGLSEAFF
J gene: TRBJ1-1
V gene: TRBV6-1
D gene: .
clone size: .

CDR3 DNA: TGCGCCAGCAGCTTGACAGCCTATGGCTACACCTTC
CDR3 protein: CASSLTAYGYTF
J gene: TRBJ1-2
V gene: TRBV5-1
D gene: .
clone size: many

CDR3 DNA: TGCGCCAGCATGCAGCGGGGGGGCACAGATACGCAGTATTTT
CDR3 protein: CASMQRGGTDTQYF
J gene: TRBJ2-3
V gene: TRBV5-1
D gene: TRBD2
clone size: many

CDR3 DNA: TGTGCCAGTAGTAACAGGGGCGAGACCCAGTACTTC
CDR3 protein: CASSNRGETQYF
J gene: TRBJ2-5
V gene: TRBV19
D gene: TRBD1
clone size: many

CDR3 DNA: TGTGCCTGGAGGTTACCGGGAAATGGGGCTGGAAACACCATATATTTT
CDR3 protein: CAWRLPGNGAGNTIYF
J gene: TRBJ1-3
V gene: TRBV30
D gene: .
clone size: .

CDR3 DNA: TGCGCCAGCAGCTTGCGGGGGGCTATGTGGGAGAACACTGAAGCTTTCTTT
CDR3 protein: CASSLRGAMWENTEAFF
J gene: TRBJ1-1
V gene: TRBV5-1
D gene: .
clone size: .

CDR3 DNA: TGTGCCTGGAGTGGAACGTTCTCCTACGAGCAGCACTTC
CDR3 protein: CAWSGTFSYEQHF
J gene: TRBJ2-7
V gene: TRBV30
D gene: .
clone size: .

CDR3 DNA: TGCGCCAGCAGCCAAGACCTCCGAGGGCGTACTAATGAAAAACTGTTTTTT
CDR3 protein: CASSQDLRGRTNEKLFF
J gene: TRBJ1-4
V gene: TRBV4-1
D gene: .
clone size: few

CDR3 DNA: TGTGCCAGCAGCTTAGGGGGGAACACTGAAGCTTTCTTT
CDR3 protein: CASSLGGNTEAFF
J gene: TRBJ1-1
V gene: TRBV11-3
D gene: .
clone size: many

CDR3 DNA: TGTGCCAGCAGCTTAGATCCCTCCTCTGTTCAGTACTTC
CDR3 protein: CASSLDPSSVQYF
J gene: TRBJ2-4
V gene: TRBV7-2
D gene: .
clone size: .

CDR3 DNA: TGTGCCAGCAACCCCCGGGGGGTAGTGGTCTATTGCTACACCTTC
CDR3 protein: CASNPRGVVVYCYTF
J gene: TRBJ1-2
V gene: TRBV28
D gene: .
clone size: .

CDR3 DNA: TGTGCCAGCAGCTTTATAGCGGGGGCGGGCACCGGGGAGCTGTTTTTT
CDR3 protein: CASSFIAGAGTGELFF
J gene: TRBJ2-2
V gene: TRBV7-3
D gene: TRBD2
clone size: .

CDR3 DNA: TGTGCCAGCAGCCCAAGGGGAACTGAAGCTTTCTTT
CDR3 protein: CASSPRGTEAFF
J gene: TRBJ1-1
V gene: TRBV3-1
D gene: .
clone size: many

CDR3 DNA: TGTGCCAGCAGCAACAGCTACAGGGGGCTCGTTGAGCAGTTCTTC
CDR3 protein: CASSNSYRGLVEQFF
J gene: TRBJ2-1
V gene: TRBV9
D gene: TRBD1
clone size: .

CDR3 DNA: TGTGCCAGCAGCTTAGATCACGAGCAGTACTTC
CDR3 protein: CASSLDHEQYF
J gene: TRBJ2-7
V gene: TRBV7-2
D gene: .
clone size: medium-sized